The 17 T cell receptor beta chains in this list originate from one sample, sequenced in a study of CD4 and CD8 cells across lung adenocarcinoma regions. TCRdb called the PCR reads again in MiXCR, with one record for every CDR3 protein. The sample has 25,000 to 30,000 distinct CDR3 sequences; around 56% are singletons. What was sequenced was CD8+ T cells from the center of a lung tumor. These receptor sequences come from a male donor with lung adenocarcinoma. The CD4 and CD8 labels of this study may be unreliable.

This clonotype was detected many times. The junction shows a germline mismatch at one end, possibly a read error. The V gene is TRBV20-1, the J gene TRBJ2-1, with TRBD2 matching over 7 bases. CDR3 length equals 12 residues. Germline V gives CDR1 DFQATT, CDR2 SNEGSKA (reference sequence). CDR3 coding DNA: TGCAGTGCTAGATCACCCGGGGGAGGGATGATCTTC. Translated: CSARSPGGGMIF.

As concerns this clonotype: Germline is not matched at one junction end, which may reflect a read error. V and J are TRBV6-1 and TRBJ2-5; tentatively, D is TRBD2 (5 bases). CDR1 and CDR2 (germline): MNHNS, SASEGT. This CDR3 comprises 15 residues. The DNA of the CDR3 is TGTGCCAGCGGCACTGCGGGCCGTGCCAAAGACACCCAGTACTTC. Its protein is CASGTAGRAKDTQYF.

This clonotype was found a few times. The rearrangement joins TRBV5-1 to TRBJ1-2; TRBD1 might be the D (6 bases). With 0 bases removed from V and 4 bases from J, the gap between germline ends came to 10 bases. Germline lookup yields CDR1 SGHRS and CDR2 YFSETQ. This CDR3 has 14 residues. CDR3 DNA sequence: TGCGCCAGCAGCTTGGAAGGGGGGCCCTATGGCTACACCTTC. It translates to CASSLEGGPYGYTF.

This clonotype was seen many times. The gene calls are TRBV4-1 and TRBJ2-1; TRBD2 might be the D (6 bases). This CDR3 contains 16 residues. Germline CDR1 MGHRA, CDR2 YSYEKL. V lost 4 bases and J 3 bases, leaving 16 bases between the germline ends. The DNA for the CDR3 is TGCGCCAGCAGCCCATTAGCGGCTTCCCTCTACAATGAGCAGTTCTTC. Translated: CASSPLAASLYNEQFF.

Of note for this clonotype: One end of the junction varies from germline; a read error may be responsible. The chain carries TRBV10-1 and TRBJ2-5, with TRBD2 as a possible D gene (6 bases). There are 17 residues in the CDR3. Germline values: CDR1 WNHNN, CDR2 SYGVQD (reference sequence). The CDR3 loop reads CACRAGRVSRDQDTQYF. CDR3 in DNA: TGCGCCTGCAGAGCGGGCCGCGTAAGCCGAGACCAAGACACTCAGTACTTC.

V usage is TRBV10-2 and J usage is TRBJ2-4, with D possibly matching TRBD1 (6 bases). The CDR3 length is 14 residues. In germline, CDR1 is WSHSY, CDR2 SAAADI. The CDR3 nucleotides read TGCGCGGGGCGCATGGTGTGGGACAAAGAGACTCAGTACTTC. This encodes CAGRMVWDKETQYF.

The gene calls are TRBV12-3 or TRBV12-4 and TRBJ1-6, with 7 nucleotides matching TRBD1. The CDR3 is made up of 16 amino acids. J was trimmed by 5 bases and V by 3 bases; bases with no gene match: 7. This CDR3 is CASSFRDSLNNSPLHF. The CDR3 DNA reads as TGTGCCAGCAGTTTCAGGGACAGCCTTAATAATTCACCCCTCCACTTT.

V is TRBV15 and J is TRBJ2-1, with D possibly matching TRBD2 (5 bases). The J call may be in error: the DNA end matches TRBJ2-7 better. Germline V lookup: CDR1 LNHNV, CDR2 YYDKDF (reference sequence). The CDR3 loop spans 14 amino acids. CDR3 amino acids: CATSRDRGSYEQYF. CDR3 nucleotide sequence: TGTGCCACCAGCAGAGATCGGGGCTCCTACGAGCAGTACTTC.

Regarding this clonotype: The germline gene is not matched at one end of the junction; a read error may be the cause. The chain carries TRBV6-1 and TRBJ2-3; D is possibly TRBD1 or TRBD2 (5 bases each). CDR1 is MNHNS and CDR2 is SASEGT in the germline V gene. The CDR3 consists of 16 residues. The CDR3 nucleotides are TGTGCCAGCAGTGAAGCCGGGGCCGGGGTCGGGGATACCCAGTATTTC. Residues: CASSEAGAGVGDTQYF.

This clonotype occurred many times. The chain is built from TRBV6-5 and TRBJ2-3, with 9 bases matching TRBD2. The ends lost 7 bases at V and 2 bases at J; junction bases unmatched: 34. The CDR3 runs 24 residues. Per germline, CDR1 MNHEY and CDR2 SVGAGI. DNA for the CDR3: TGTGCCAGCACTCGTAGCGGTGGAGTGGGGGCGGGAGGGCAGTGTCCCTACGTCACAGATACGCAGTATTTT. It translates to CASTRSGGVGAGGQCPYVTDTQYF.

Comment on this clonotype: This could be a read error, since a much larger clone is one nucleotide away. J is TRBJ2-1 and V is TRBV14; weak D call: TRBD1 (6 bases). Germline CDR1 is SGHDN and CDR2 is FVKESK. V was pared by 1 base and J by 13 bases, with 20 bases between. CDR3 length equals 15 residues. The CDR3 sequence: CASSQGYTGTKTQFF. The CDR3 DNA sequence: TGTGCCAGCAGCCAAGGCTATACAGGGACGAAGACCCAGTTCTTC.

This clonotype was seen ten or more times. The chain couples TRBV4-1 to TRBJ2-7; D is unresolved. CDR1 and CDR2 (germline): MGHRA, YSYEKL. The CDR3 is 15 amino acids. Trimming stripped 2 bases from V and 0 bases from J, with 11 bases between. The CDR3 DNA reads as TGCGCCAGCAGCCAATCTACGGGTTACTCCTACGAGCAGTACTTC. This gives the protein CASSQSTGYSYEQYF.

The V and J genes are TRBV3-1 and TRBJ1-1, with a weak D call TRBD1 (5 bases). CDR3 length: 13 amino acids. Trimming pared 4 bases from V and 4 bases from J, leaving 10 bases between. Germline V gene data show CDR1 as LGHDT and CDR2 as YNNKEL (reference sequence). CDR3 DNA sequence: TGTGCCAGCAGCCCAGCGGGGGGCACTGAAGCTTTCTTT. Protein product: CASSPAGGTEAFF. The full variable domain, with the rest looked up from reference TRBV3-1 and TRBJ1-1, is DTAVSQTPKYLVTQMGNDKSIKCEQNLGHDTMYWYKQDSKKFLKIMFSYNNKELIINETVPNRFSPKSPDKAHLNLHINSLELGDSAVYFCASSPAGGTEAFFGQGTRLTVV.

This clonotype has a handful of counts. J is TRBJ2-5 and V is TRBV5-1; 12 bases fit TRBD2. The end of the DNA is better explained by TRBJ2-7, so the J call may be wrong. CDR1 is SGHRS and CDR2 is YFSETQ in the germline V gene. This CDR3 is 14 amino acids long. The CDR3 loop is CASSSLAGGYEQYF. The CDR3 region has the DNA TGCGCCAGCAGCTCCCTAGCGGGAGGGTACGAGCAGTACTTC.

Concerning this clonotype: One junction end disagrees with the germline gene, perhaps due to a read error. This chain uses TRBV6-1 with TRBJ2-3; D is perhaps TRBD1 (5 bases). The CDR3 sequence is 16 residues long. Germline V lookup: CDR1 MNHNS, CDR2 SASEGT. The CDR3 DNA follows: TGTGCCAGCAGTGAAGCGGGGCCGTGGGCTAGAGATATGCAGTACTTT. Translated, it gives CASSEAGPWARDMQYF.

At least ten counts were recorded for this clonotype. The chain combines TRBV27 with TRBJ2-2, with 9 bases that match TRBD2. This CDR3 is built from 17 residues. J gave up 1 base and V 4 bases, and 7 bases lay outside the gene matches. Germline CDR1 and CDR2: MNHEY and SMNVEV (reference sequence). The CDR3 coding sequence is TGTGCCAGCAGTTCGGGGATAGCGGGAGTGAACACCGGGGAGCTGTTTTTT. This sequence encodes CASSSGIAGVNTGELFF.

This clonotype was seen ten or more times. The chain joins TRBV24-1 to TRBJ2-3; D is unclear. The germline V and J ends were trimmed by 8 bases and 1 base, with 9 bases remaining between them. This CDR3 spans 13 amino acids. Germline assignment: CDR1 KGHDR and CDR2 SFDVKD. The CDR3 DNA sequence: TGTGCCACCACGGCCATGGGCACAGATACGCAGTATTTT. Its translation: CATTAMGTDTQYF.